This T cell receptor (beta chain) was identified during a study of cytomegalovirus exposure and HLA in healthy donors. The method was immunoSEQ multiplex PCR; TCRdb's version includes in-frame clones alone and lacks a portion of them. The sample consists of 80,000 to 95,000 clones, roughly 96% of them appearing once. Germline values: CDR1 ENHRY, CDR2 SYGVKD. The V gene end was trimmed by 4 bases and the J gene end by 5 bases; junction bases not matched to a gene: 9. CDR3 length equals 17 residues. This sequence was found in a woman aged 18-29 years in good health and CMV-seronegative. The chain carries TRBV10-3 and TRBJ1-6, with 9 nucleotides matching TRBD1. Sequenced material: PBMCs. In DNA, the CDR3 is TGTGCCATCAGTGTAGGACAGGGGAGGGGCAATAATTCACCCCTCCACTTT. It specifies CAISVGQGRGNNSPLHF.